A selection of T cell receptor beta chains follows, all from one sample in a study of cytomegalovirus exposure and HLA in healthy donors. Sequencing used immunoSEQ multiplex PCR; TCRdb keeps in-frame clones, though not all of them. The sample lists 95,000 to 150,000 clones, about 90% occurring once. Material: PBMCs. These receptors were collected from a woman between 18 and 29 years old in good health and CMV-seronegative. CDR3s include the opening cysteine and the closing phenylalanine or tryptophan. The D gene is left open where the match is weak. Rows may omit the clone size; those that give it use once, few, many or a size class.

j_call,d_call,v_call,cdr3_length,clone_size,cdr3_nt,cdr3_aa
TRBJ1-1,.,TRBV11-1,15,.,TGTGCCAGCAGCATAACGAGGGGAGGAGGCACTGAAGCTTTCTTT,CASSITRGGGTEAFF
TRBJ1-2,.,TRBV2,13,.,TGTGCCAGCAGCGACGCGGGGACGTATGGCTACACCTTC,CASSDAGTYGYTF
TRBJ1-2,.,TRBV28,14,.,TGTGCCAGCAGTTTAACAGCTTTTAACTATGGCTACACCTTC,CASSLTAFNYGYTF
TRBJ2-7,TRBD1,TRBV2,13,.,TGTGCCAGCAGACAGGGGGTGGACTACGAGCAGTACTTC,CASRQGVDYEQYF
TRBJ2-2,TRBD2,TRBV6-1,16,.,TGTGCCAGCAGTGCAGGGACTAGCGTTTGGACCGGGGAGCTGTTTTTT,CASSAGTSVWTGELFF
TRBJ2-1,TRBD1,TRBV10-1,17,.,TGCGCCAGCAGTGAGGCAGCAGGGGGTCGCTCCTACAATGAGCAGTTCTTC,CASSEAAGGRSYNEQFF
TRBJ2-5,TRBD2,TRBV27,14,.,TGTGCCAGCACCGTTAGCGGGAACAGGGAGACCCAGTACTTC,CASTVSGNRETQYF
TRBJ2-7,TRBD2,TRBV2,17,.,TGTGCCAGCAGTGAGGGTCTAGCGGGGGGAAGGTTACACGAGCAGTACTTC,CASSEGLAGGRLHEQYF
TRBJ2-1,.,TRBV19,17,.,TGTGCCAGTAGTATAGATCCCGGCTATGGAGCCTACAATGAGCAGTTCTTC,CASSIDPGYGAYNEQFF
TRBJ2-5,TRBD1,TRBV6-5,15,.,TGTGCCAGCAGTAGAGGGGACAGGGTTTCGGGGACCCAGTACTTC,CASSRGDRVSGTQYF
TRBJ1-4,.,TRBV6-1,15,.,TGTGCCAGCAGTGAGGGGGACCCAGGGGCTGAAAAACTGTTTTTT,CASSEGDPGAEKLFF
TRBJ2-7,.,TRBV13,15,.,TGTGCCAGCAGCCAGTCGGGTGGCGGAGACTACGAGCAGTACTTC,CASSQSGGGDYEQYF
TRBJ2-7,TRBD1,TRBV19,16,.,TGTGCCAGTAGTACCGCCGGGACAGGGGGCTCCTACGAGCAGTACTTC,CASSTAGTGGSYEQYF
TRBJ2-7,TRBD2,TRBV6-4,14,.,TGTGCCAGCAGTCGGACTAGCGGGAACTACGAGCAGTACTTC,CASSRTSGNYEQYF
TRBJ2-3,.,TRBV2,14,.,TGTGCCAGCAGTGTCACCACTGACACAGATACGCAGTATTTT,CASSVTTDTDTQYF
TRBJ2-2,.,TRBV27,13,.,TGTGCTAGCAGGCAGGGGCCCACCGGGGAGCTGTTTTTT,CASRQGPTGELFF
TRBJ2-7,.,TRBV28,13,.,TGTGCCAGCAGTCTACAGGGAGGGGACGAGCAGTACTTC,CASSLQGGDEQYF
TRBJ1-5,TRBD1,TRBV19,15,.,TGTGCCAGTAGTACGGGGACAGGGCGCAATCAGCCCCAGCATTTT,CASSTGTGRNQPQHF
TRBJ2-1,.,TRBV4-2,18,once,TGTGCCAGCAGCCAAGAAGTCGGGGTAGCCGGATCCTACAATGAGCAGTTCTTC,CASSQEVGVAGSYNEQFF
TRBJ2-5,TRBD2,TRBV4-2,16,once,TGTGCCAGCAGCCACGGGACTAGCGGGAGACAAGAGACCCAGTACTTC,CASSHGTSGRQETQYF
TRBJ2-2,TRBD2,TRBV28,14,.,TGTGCCAGCAAGGCGGGAGGGAACACCGGGGAGCTGTTTTTT,CASKAGGNTGELFF
TRBJ2-1,.,TRBV4-2,18,.,TGTGCCAGCAGCCAAGATTGGGGGGGCGGGAGAGGGCGCAATGAGCAGTTCTTC,CASSQDWGGGRGRNEQFF